This TCR beta chain was captured by sequencing in a study of T cell changes during pregnancy in multiple sclerosis. Assay used: immunoSEQ multiplex PCR; TCRdb lists only in-frame clones, some missing. The sample carries around 80,000 clones, 85% to 95% recorded once. Germline values: CDR1 SGHRS, CDR2 YFSETQ. The CDR3 consists of 15 residues. Trimming pared 4 bases from V and 5 bases from J, leaving 17 bases between. The clonotype was recovered from a female donor in good health, enrolled as a control in a pregnancy study. The chain uses TRBV5-1 and TRBJ2-3; D is unclear. Source: peripheral blood, taken in the second trimester of pregnancy. CDR3 sequence: CASSLTSFVRDTQYF. The CDR3 nucleotides are TGCGCCAGCAGCCTCACCAGTTTCGTCCGAGATACGCAGTATTTT.